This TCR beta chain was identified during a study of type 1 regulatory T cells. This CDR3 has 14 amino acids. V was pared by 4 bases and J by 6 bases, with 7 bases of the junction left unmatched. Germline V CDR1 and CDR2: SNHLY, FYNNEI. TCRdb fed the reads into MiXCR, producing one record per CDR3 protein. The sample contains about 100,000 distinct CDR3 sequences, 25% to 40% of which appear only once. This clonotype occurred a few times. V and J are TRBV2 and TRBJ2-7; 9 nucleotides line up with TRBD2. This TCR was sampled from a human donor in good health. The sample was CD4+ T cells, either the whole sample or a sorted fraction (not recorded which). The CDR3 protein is CASSGGRALGEQYF. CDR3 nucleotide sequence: TGTGCCAGCAGTGGCGGGAGGGCCCTCGGCGAGCAGTACTTC.